Each of the 26 T cell receptor beta chains below was sequenced from the same sample in a study of shared clonotypes between healthy human individuals. The table came from immunoSEQ multiplex PCR; TCRdb's copy has only in-frame clones and leaves some out. The table has more than 80,000 clones, about two thirds seen once. The sequencing input was memory CD8+ T cells sorted from blood. Subset denoted: CD45RO+ cells pooled with CCR7-negative TemRA cells. These receptors were taken from a man younger than 40 in good health.

V and J are TRBV10-2 and TRBJ2-7, with a weak D call TRBD2 (5 bases). This CDR3 is built from 13 residues. Germline CDR1 is WSHSY and CDR2 is SAAADI. With 1 base removed from V and 6 bases from J, the gap between germline ends came to 10 bases. CDR3 region: CASSEFRLTEQYF. CDR3 sequence (DNA): TGCGCCAGCAGTGAGTTTAGACTAACCGAGCAGTACTTC.

The chain uses TRBV25-1 and TRBJ2-2; 9 positions match TRBD2. The CDR3 runs to 16 residues. Germline CDR1 is MGHDK and CDR2 is SYGVNS. With 2 bases clipped from V and 6 bases from J, the junction kept 7 bases outside the gene matches. CDR3 loop: CASSEGRLAGAGELFF. The CDR3, as DNA: TGTGCCAGCAGTGAAGGTCGATTAGCGGGAGCCGGGGAGCTGTTTTTT.

This clone was picked up a small number of times. The rearrangement uses TRBV4-2 and TRBJ2-5; no clear D. Trimming shortened V by 0 bases and J by 5 bases, and 16 bases separated the two germline ends. This CDR3 is built from 16 residues. Germline values: CDR1 LGHNA, CDR2 YNFKEQ. In DNA, the CDR3 is TGTGCCAGCAGCCAAGATTGGCTAGATGGACGGGAGACCCAGTACTTC. It encodes CASSQDWLDGRETQYF.

The chain links TRBV27 to TRBJ2-7; D may correspond to TRBD1 or TRBD2 (5 bases each). CDR1 is MNHEY, CDR2 SMNVEV, per germline (reference sequence). Between the trimmed V and J ends, which lost 4 bases and 2 bases, there was a span of 15 bases. CDR3 size: 15 residues. This chain's CDR3 is CASSWKGLGAYEQYF. DNA for the CDR3: TGTGCCAGCAGTTGGAAGGGGTTGGGAGCCTACGAGCAGTACTTC.

This chain links TRBV19 with TRBJ1-2; D is perhaps TRBD1 (5 bases). The germline V gene encodes CDR1 LNHDA and CDR2 SQIVND (reference sequence). This CDR3 has 12 residues. V shed 5 bases and J shed 4 bases, with 8 bases lying between them. The CDR3 nucleotides are TGTGCCAGTAGTGAGGACATCTATGGCTACACCTTC. Translation: CASSEDIYGYTF.

The V and J genes are TRBV7-9 and TRBJ2-3, with 9 bases that match TRBD1. The J segment lost 2 bases and the V segment lost 5 bases, leaving 8 bases of the junction unmatched. CDR1 is SEHNR, CDR2 FQNEAQ, per germline (reference sequence). The CDR3 sequence is 16 residues long. The CDR3 sequence is CASSPTGQGITDTQYF. The CDR3 bases are TGTGCCAGCAGCCCCACGGGACAGGGTATCACAGATACGCAGTATTTT.

The chain uses TRBV7-1 and TRBJ2-7; D not resolved. TRBV7-1 qualifies as an ORF whose function is uncertain. V shed 4 bases and J shed 5 bases, with 15 bases lying between them. The CDR3 contains 14 residues. CDR3 DNA: TGTGCCAGCAGCTTATTAACGGGTGCAGACGAGCAGTACTTC. Residues: CASSLLTGADEQYF.

The genes are TRBV5-4 and TRBJ2-5; TRBD1 matches at 11 bases. CDR1 SGHNT and CDR2 YYREEE come from the germline V gene (reference sequence). The CDR3 has 16 amino acids. V was clipped by 4 bases and J by 2 bases; unmatched bases: 7. CDR3 coding DNA: TGTGCCAGCAGCACCGCCTGGGACAGGGGGCAAGAGACCCAGTACTTC. Its protein is CASSTAWDRGQETQYF.

The chain links TRBV7-2 to TRBJ1-2, with D possibly matching TRBD1 (5 bases). Germline lookup yields CDR1 SGHTA and CDR2 FQGNSA. CDR3 length equals 15 residues. Between the trimmed V and J ends, which lost 5 bases and 4 bases, there was a span of 17 bases. CDR3 nucleotides: TGTGCCAGCAGCCCCCGGGGCAGGATGCTCTATGGCTACACCTTC. This translates into CASSPRGRMLYGYTF.

This chain joins TRBV5-1 and TRBJ2-1; no clear D. CDR1 and CDR2 from the germline V gene are SGHRS and YFSETQ. The CDR3 contains 12 residues. Trimming took off 0 bases at V and 6 bases at J, with 4 bases between the two ends. The chain's CDR3 is CASSLEFNEQFF. The CDR3 region has the DNA TGCGCCAGCAGCTTGGAATTCAATGAGCAGTTCTTC.

Note on this clone: The same CDR3 can be traced to other DNA sequences in this sample. The chain couples TRBV27 to TRBJ2-5; D ambiguous. The germline CDR1 and CDR2 sequences are MNHEY and SMNVEV (reference sequence). The CDR3 is 14 amino acids. The germline V and J ends were trimmed by 6 bases and 2 bases, with 13 bases remaining between them. CDR3: CASSSQREQETQYF. The CDR3 DNA follows: TGTGCCAGCAGCTCTCAACGAGAACAAGAGACCCAGTACTTC.

To note about this clone: A far larger clone is just one base off, so this is likely a read error. Other DNA sequences in the sample encode the same CDR3. The rearrangement links TRBV7-9 to TRBJ1-2; TRBD1 might be the D (6 bases). V gave up 6 bases and J gave up 1 base, with 21 bases separating them. This CDR3 has 17 amino acids. CDR1 is SEHNR, CDR2 FQNEAQ, per germline (reference sequence). The CDR3 here is CASSFLSGQLRNYGYTF. DNA of the CDR3: TGTGCCAGCAGTTTCCTCTCTGGACAGCTCCGTAACTATGGCTACACCTTC.

This clone was seen more than once but under ten times. CDR3 in DNA: TGTGCCACCTCCGACACAATCTACGAGCAGTACTTC. This gives the protein CATSDTIYEQYF. This sequence joins TRBV28 and TRBJ2-7; D gene ambiguous. The V end was cut by 10 bases, the J end by 3 bases, with 13 bases between. The germline CDR1 and CDR2 sequences are MDHEN and SYDVKM. The CDR3 runs 12 residues.

The chain uses TRBV25-1 and TRBJ2-3; 8 bases fit TRBD2. Germline CDR1 MGHDK, CDR2 SYGVNS. The V gene end was trimmed by 6 bases and the J gene end by 2 bases; junction bases not matched to a gene: 10. The CDR3 extends over 16 amino acids. CDR3 sequence (DNA): TGTGCCAGCAGAAAACCTAGCGGGCTTCTCACAGATACGCAGTATTTT. It specifies CASRKPSGLLTDTQYF.

The chain uses TRBV7-9 and TRBJ2-5; D uncertain. Germline loops: CDR1 SEHNR, CDR2 FQNEAQ (reference sequence). V dropped 5 bases and J dropped 5 bases, with 12 bases sitting between them. This CDR3 has 13 amino acids. The CDR3 region has the DNA TGTGCCAGCAGCCTCGACGCCAGGGAGACCCAGTACTTC. It specifies CASSLDARETQYF.

This chain links TRBV28 with TRBJ1-1, with 7 bases matching TRBD1. Germline V gene sequence: CDR1 MDHEN, CDR2 SYDVKM. The CDR3 spans 15 residues. V lost 5 bases and J lost 3; bases outside the gene matches: 9. The CDR3 loop reads CASSVPDRTYTEAFF. CDR3 sequence (DNA): TGTGCCAGCAGTGTCCCGGACAGGACTTACACTGAAGCTTTCTTT.

V and J are TRBV19 and TRBJ2-1; 8 bases match TRBD2. The CDR3 has 14 amino acids. V lost 7 bases to trimming and J lost 0 bases; unmatched junction nucleotides: 2. Germline V lookup: CDR1 LNHDA, CDR2 SQIVND (reference sequence). The CDR3 DNA sequence: TGTGCCAGTACAGGGACTAGCTCCTACAATGAGCAGTTCTTC. Its translation: CASTGTSSYNEQFF.

The chain has TRBV5-1 and TRBJ1-1; D is unresolved. Germline V gene lookup returns CDR1 SGHRS and CDR2 YFSETQ. The CDR3 runs 13 residues. The V and J ends lost 3 bases and 7 bases respectively, with 13 bases between them. The CDR3 bases are TGCGCCAGCAGCTACGAAGTGACTGGTGAAGCTTTCTTT. Residues: CASSYEVTGEAFF. Looking up the rest from reference TRBV5-1 and TRBJ1-1 gives the full variable domain: KAGVTQTPRYLIKTRGQQVTLSCSPISGHRSVSWYQQTPGQGLQFLFEYFSETQRNKGNFPGRFSGRQFSNSRSEMNVSTLELGDSALYLCASSYEVTGEAFFGQGTRLTVV.

The chain uses TRBV5-1 and TRBJ2-1; D gene ambiguous. V lost 2 bases to trimming and J lost 2 bases, with 11 bases between them. Germline CDR1 is SGHRS and CDR2 is YFSETQ. This CDR3 contains 15 residues. This chain's CDR3 is CASSFTSTAYNEQFF. The CDR3 DNA reads as TGCGCCAGCAGCTTCACGAGCACAGCCTACAATGAGCAGTTCTTC.

This clone was detected many times. The CDR3 sequence is CASTQSRAGGLSTQYF. Here the CDR3 DNA reads TGTGCCAGCACCCAGTCCCGAGCCGGGGGGTTGAGCACGCAGTATTTT. The chain recombines TRBV27 with TRBJ2-3, with 7 bases lining up with TRBD2. The CDR3 is 16 residues long. V dropped 7 bases and J dropped 9; count of bases not matched to a gene: 19. Per germline, CDR1 MNHEY and CDR2 SMNVEV (reference sequence).

The genes are TRBV27 and TRBJ2-3; D is unclear. Germline V gene data show CDR1 as MNHEY and CDR2 as SMNVEV (reference sequence). The V end was cut by 0 bases, the J end by 1 base, with 14 bases between. This CDR3 is built from 17 residues. The CDR3 region is CASSLSFSVLRTDTQYF. CDR3 coding DNA: TGTGCCAGCAGTTTATCGTTCAGCGTTCTCCGCACAGATACGCAGTATTTT.

The V and J genes are TRBV7-8 and TRBJ2-7; 7 bases match TRBD2. The CDR3 consists of 15 residues. Trimming removed 6 bases from V and 3 bases from J; junction bases left unmatched: 11. Germline V lookup: CDR1 SGHVS, CDR2 FQNEAQ. CDR3 in amino acids: CASSSSGPGNYEQYF. The CDR3 nucleotides read TGTGCCAGCAGTTCTAGCGGCCCCGGAAACTACGAGCAGTACTTC.

The rearrangement joins TRBV5-1 to TRBJ1-5; D unresolved. V dropped 0 bases and J dropped 9 bases, with 13 bases sitting between them. Germline V lookup: CDR1 SGHRS, CDR2 YFSETQ. CDR3 length: 14 amino acids. CDR3 nucleotide sequence: TGCGCCAGCAGCTTGGTCCTGGAGTGTGGGCCCCAGCATTTT. The encoded protein is CASSLVLECGPQHF.

This sequence joins TRBV7-8 and TRBJ1-5; D is possibly TRBD1 (5 bases). Germline-derived CDR1 and CDR2 are SGHVS and FQNEAQ. Trimming took off 0 bases at V and 2 bases at J, with 11 bases between the two ends. CDR3 size: 16 residues. The CDR3 sequence is CASSLAFQGGNQPQHF. Here the CDR3 DNA reads TGTGCCAGCAGCTTAGCTTTCCAGGGAGGCAATCAGCCCCAGCATTTT.

The chain carries TRBV5-5 and TRBJ1-3; D gene uncertain. Between the trimmed V and J ends, which lost 4 bases and 8 bases, there was a span of 16 bases. Germline lookup yields CDR1 SGHKS and CDR2 YYEKEE (reference sequence). CDR3 size: 14 residues. The CDR3 coding sequence is TGTGCCAGCAGCCGCGACCCCCAGGCGGACACCATATATTTT. Amino acid sequence: CASSRDPQADTIYF.

The J gene is TRBJ1-2, the V gene TRBV28; D unclear. CDR3 length equals 11 residues. V lost 8 bases, J lost 2 bases, and 6 bases lay in between. Germline V gene data show CDR1 as MDHEN and CDR2 as SYDVKM. The CDR3 nucleotides are TGTGCCAGCTCACAGAACTATGGCTACACCTTC. Translated: CASSQNYGYTF.